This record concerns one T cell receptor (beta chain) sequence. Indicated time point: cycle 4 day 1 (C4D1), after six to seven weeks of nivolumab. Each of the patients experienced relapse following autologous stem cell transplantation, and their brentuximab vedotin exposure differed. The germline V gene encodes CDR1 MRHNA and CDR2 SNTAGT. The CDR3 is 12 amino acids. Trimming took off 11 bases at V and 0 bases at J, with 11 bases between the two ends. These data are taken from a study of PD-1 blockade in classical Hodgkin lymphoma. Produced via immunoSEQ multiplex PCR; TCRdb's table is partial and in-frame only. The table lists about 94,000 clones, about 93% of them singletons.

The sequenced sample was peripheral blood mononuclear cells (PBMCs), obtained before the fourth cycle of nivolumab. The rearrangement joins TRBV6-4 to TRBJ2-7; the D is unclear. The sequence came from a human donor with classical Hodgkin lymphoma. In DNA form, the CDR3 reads TGTGCCGGCCGGGTTTACTCCTACGAGCAGTACTTC. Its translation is CAGRVYSYEQYF.